These 6 T cell receptor beta chains came from one sample sequenced in a study of blood T cells in healthy people across ages. Primed by a sample-barcoded 5' primer and a J-beta primer mix, a second PCR proceeded for about 7 to 11 cycles. TCRdb re-derived calls from the 5' RACE reads in MiXCR, one entry per CDR3 protein. Among 1.5 million to 2 million distinct CDR3 sequences listed, around 35% were seen once. The sequenced material came from blood. The origin of the receptors is a young woman in good health.

The chain carries TRBV29-1 and TRBJ2-3, with D uncertain. From germline, CDR1 is SQVTM and CDR2 ANQGSEA. The CDR3 sequence is 12 residues long. V dropped 5 bases and J dropped 3 bases, with 9 bases sitting between them. CDR3 amino acids: CSVSSSTDTQYF. The DNA of the CDR3 is TGCAGCGTTTCGAGTTCGACAGATACGCAGTATTTT.

The rearrangement uses TRBV7-2 and TRBJ2-7; D possibly corresponds to TRBD2 (5 bases). CDR1 and CDR2 (germline): SGHTA, FQGNSA. CDR3 size: 16 residues. Trimming removed 5 bases at V and 0 bases at J, with 17 bases between. CDR3 nucleotide sequence: TGTGCCAGCAGCCCCTCCGGGGTAAGCCTCTCCTACGAGCAGTACGTC. Translated: CASSPSGVSLSYEQYV.

The V call is TRBV4-1, the J call TRBJ1-1; D possibly corresponds to TRBD1 (6 bases). The germline V gene has CDR1 MGHRA and CDR2 YSYEKL. CDR3 length: 15 amino acids. The V end was cut by 4 bases, the J end by 7 bases, with 19 bases between. The CDR3 is CASSLRVAGAGEAFF. The CDR3 DNA sequence: TGCGCCAGCAGCCTAAGGGTAGCAGGGGCCGGTGAAGCTTTCTTT.

This clonotype was counted many times. The V and J genes are TRBV27 and TRBJ2-1; tentatively, D is TRBD2 (5 bases). With 7 bases removed from V and 5 bases from J, the gap between germline ends came to 12 bases. The length of the CDR3 is 13 residues. Germline V gene sequence: CDR1 MNHEY, CDR2 SMNVEV (reference sequence). CDR3 sequence: CASTLGRHNEQFF. CDR3 DNA sequence: TGTGCCAGCACCCTGGGGAGACACAATGAGCAGTTCTTC.

This clonotype was counted a few times. This chain links TRBV6-2 or TRBV6-3 with TRBJ1-1; D not certain. Germline loops: CDR1 MNHEY, CDR2 SVGEGT. The ends were cut back, 6 bases at V and 11 bases at J, with 16 bases in the middle. This CDR3 has 12 residues. The CDR3 nucleotides are TGTGCCAGCAGCACCGATGGGATAAGGGCTTTCTTT. Its protein is CASSTDGIRAFF.

This clonotype was found many times. The V and J genes are TRBV14 and TRBJ2-3; no reliable D call. CDR3 length: 13 amino acids. Germline CDR1 and CDR2: SGHDN and FVKESK. Trimming removed 1 base at V and 7 bases at J, with 9 bases between. CDR3 sequence (DNA): TGTGCCAGCAGCCAAGTCGGAGCGTATACGCAGTATTTT. Residues: CASSQVGAYTQYF. The whole variable domain, filled in from reference TRBV14 and TRBJ2-3, reads EAGVTQFPSHSVIEKGQTVTLRCDPISGHDNLYWYRRVMGKEIKFLLHFVKESKQDESGMPNNRFLAERTGGTYSTLKVQPAELEDSGVYFCASSQVGAYTQYFGPGTRLTVL.